Below, 28 T cell receptor beta chains from the same sample are listed, as sequenced in a study of siplizumab effects on memory and regulatory T cells. Produced via immunoSEQ multiplex PCR; TCRdb's table is partial and in-frame only. The sample lists roughly 100,000 clones, approximately 90% occurring once. The sequenced material came from CD4+ T cells sorted from blood. The receptors originated from a human donor in good health.

The chain is built from TRBV29-1 and TRBJ1-1; D is uncertain. Trimming left V 3 bases short and J 5 bases short, with 10 bases between. Germline V gives CDR1 SQVTM, CDR2 ANQGSEA. The CDR3 totals 12 residues. The CDR3 region is CSVDSPGTEAFF. DNA for the CDR3: TGCAGCGTTGACTCGCCCGGGACTGAAGCTTTCTTT.

This sequence joins TRBV9 and TRBJ2-2; 9 bases map to TRBD2. Germline V CDR1 and CDR2: SGDLS, YYNGEE. Germline trimming cut 4 bases from V and 7 bases from J; bases unmatched to any gene: 11. This CDR3 contains 16 residues. This CDR3 reads CASSPFSLAGSGELFF. In DNA, the CDR3 is TGTGCCAGCAGCCCTTTTAGCCTAGCGGGAAGCGGGGAGCTGTTTTTT.

The rearrangement links TRBV6-6 to TRBJ2-6; D gene ambiguous. CDR1 is MNHNY and CDR2 is SVGAGI in the germline V gene (reference sequence). Trimming left V 6 bases short and J 0 bases short, with 9 bases between. The CDR3 loop spans 15 amino acids. The CDR3, as DNA: TGTGCCAGCAGCCCCCGGAGCTCTGGGGCCAACGTCCTGACTTTC. Translating gives CASSPRSSGANVLTF.

The V and J genes are TRBV5-4 and TRBJ2-1; 7 bases are shared with TRBD2. In germline, CDR1 is SGHNT, CDR2 YYREEE (reference sequence). Trimming removed 3 bases from V and 7 bases from J; junction bases left unmatched: 13. CDR3 length: 16 amino acids. CDR3 DNA sequence: TGTGCCAGCAGCTCCCAGGGCGGGAGAGCCTGGAATGAGCAGTTCTTC. Its translation is CASSSQGGRAWNEQFF.

The J gene is TRBJ2-2, the V gene TRBV27; 12 nucleotides agree with TRBD1. This CDR3 has 20 amino acids. V dropped 0 bases and J dropped 4; count of bases not matched to a gene: 12. Germline CDR1 and CDR2: MNHEY and SMNVEV (reference sequence). Here the CDR3 reads CASSLSLRDRGRRGTGELFF. CDR3 in DNA: TGTGCCAGCAGTTTATCCCTGAGGGACAGGGGGCGGCGGGGCACCGGGGAGCTGTTTTTT.

The chain joins TRBV18 to TRBJ2-7; D call uncertain. The length of the CDR3 is 16 residues. The ends were cut back, 3 bases at V and 5 bases at J, with 20 bases in the middle. CDR1 KGHSH and CDR2 LQKENI come from the germline V gene. CDR3 nucleotides: TGTGCCAGCTCACCGAGCAGTTTTCAGGCTCGCCACGAGCAGTACTTC. This gives the protein CASSPSSFQARHEQYF.

V gene TRBV30 combines with J gene TRBJ2-7; the match to TRBD1 covers 7 bases. Germline V lookup: CDR1 GTSNPN, CDR2 SVGIG (reference sequence). CDR3 length: 15 amino acids. V lost 8 bases and J lost 4; bases outside the gene matches: 17. CDR3 residues: CAGDSGLPTSYEQYF. CDR3 bases: TGTGCCGGGGACAGTGGTCTTCCTACGAGTTACGAGCAGTACTTC.

The CDR3 nucleotides are TGTGCCAGCAGCCCGAACCCCGGGAGACCCTACAATGAGCAGTTCTTC. As protein: CASSPNPGRPYNEQFF. The V call is TRBV7-2, the J call TRBJ2-1; a weak D match, TRBD2 (6 bases). The CDR3 contains 16 residues. V gave up 5 bases and J gave up 2 bases, with 16 bases separating them. CDR1 is SGHTA and CDR2 is FQGNSA in the germline V gene.

The count of this clone is one. V is TRBV27 and J is TRBJ2-7, with no clear D. The V gene lost 0 bases and the J gene lost 7 bases, with 10 bases spanning the gap. Per germline, CDR1 MNHEY and CDR2 SMNVEV (reference sequence). The CDR3 runs 13 residues. The CDR3, as DNA: TGTGCCAGCAGTTTATCGCAGGCCGGGGAGCAGTACTTC. Translated, it gives CASSLSQAGEQYF.

This chain joins TRBV6-4 and TRBJ1-4, with D possibly matching TRBD1 (6 bases). CDR3 length equals 13 residues. Deletions cut 5 bases from V and 7 bases from J, with 11 bases between. Germline V CDR1 and CDR2: MRHNA, SNTAGT. The CDR3 region is CASSRGEGEKLFF. The CDR3 DNA sequence: TGTGCCAGCAGTAGGGGGGAGGGTGAAAAACTGTTTTTT.

The chain joins TRBV28 to TRBJ2-1, with TRBD1 identical over 8 bases. Germline values: CDR1 MDHEN, CDR2 SYDVKM. The CDR3 is 15 amino acids. V gave up 6 bases and J gave up 4 bases; unmatched junction bases: 8. The CDR3 nucleotides read TGTGCCAGCAGCCAATCCGGGACAGGTTACAATGAGCAGTTCTTC. Encoded protein: CASSQSGTGYNEQFF.

V usage is TRBV6-1 and J usage is TRBJ2-3; D uncertain. Germline-derived CDR1 and CDR2 are MNHNS and SASEGT. The CDR3 contains 11 residues. V was cut by 8 bases and J by 0 bases, with 3 bases left in between. The CDR3 DNA follows: TGTGCCAGCCGCAGCACAGATACGCAGTATTTT. It yields the protein CASRSTDTQYF.

This clone was observed once. This chain joins TRBV6-1 and TRBJ2-6; D remains unclear. The CDR3 covers 15 residues. CDR1 and CDR2 (germline): MNHNS, SASEGT. Trimming removed 4 bases at V and 0 bases at J, with 7 bases between. This CDR3 reads CASSASRSGANVLTF. DNA for the CDR3: TGTGCCAGCAGTGCGAGTCGCTCTGGGGCCAACGTCCTGACTTTC.

This clone was seen more than once but under ten times. The rearrangement links TRBV6-1 to TRBJ2-2; D is perhaps TRBD2 (5 bases). V lost 3 bases, J lost 3 bases, and 8 bases lay in between. Germline V CDR1 and CDR2: MNHNS, SASEGT. This CDR3 spans 14 amino acids. The CDR3 protein is CASSDRGYTGELFF. CDR3 nucleotides: TGTGCCAGCAGTGACCGCGGGTACACCGGGGAGCTGTTTTTT.

As regards this clone: At one boundary the junction diverges from the germline segment, which might be a read error. The chain carries TRBV6-1 and TRBJ2-1; D remains ambiguous. The germline CDR1 and CDR2 sequences are MNHNS and SASEGT. This CDR3 contains 15 residues. The CDR3 sequence: CASSEGIFSYNEQFF. The CDR3 DNA reads TGTGCCAGCAGCGAAGGGATCTTCTCCTACAATGAGCAGTTCTTC.

The chain recombines TRBV5-1 with TRBJ1-1; D uncertain. Trimming pared 0 bases from V and 0 bases from J, leaving 6 bases between. The CDR3 covers 14 residues. Per the germline V gene, CDR1 is SGHRS and CDR2 is YFSETQ. CDR3 region: CASSLGGMNTEAFF. In DNA form, the CDR3 reads TGCGCCAGCAGCTTGGGGGGAATGAACACTGAAGCTTTCTTT.

J is TRBJ2-7 and V is TRBV5-1; no definite D call. Looked up from germline, CDR1 is SGHRS and CDR2 is YFSETQ. The CDR3 length is 12 residues. V lost 1 base, J lost 3 bases, and 5 bases lay in between. CDR3 DNA sequence: TGCGCCAGCAGCTTGTTGGGCTACGAGCAGTACTTC. The encoded protein is CASSLLGYEQYF.

This clone was seen a few times. This rearrangement joins TRBV28 to TRBJ1-5; a possible D gene is TRBD1 (5 bases). Trimming pared 2 bases from V and 2 bases from J, leaving 7 bases between. This CDR3 is built from 14 residues. Germline values: CDR1 MDHEN, CDR2 SYDVKM. CDR3 sequence: CASSLMGGNQPQHF. The CDR3 DNA sequence: TGTGCCAGCAGTTTAATGGGGGGCAATCAGCCCCAGCATTTT.

This chain connects TRBV29-1 to TRBJ1-2; 8 positions match TRBD1. V lost 4 bases, J lost 2 bases, and 6 bases stayed unmatched. The CDR3 spans 14 residues. CDR1 and CDR2 from the germline V gene are SQVTM and ANQGSEA. CDR3 sequence (DNA): TGCAGCGTTGCCCCAACAGGGGGGAACTATGGCTACACCTTC. Protein sequence: CSVAPTGGNYGYTF.

The chain uses TRBV5-4 and TRBJ2-7, with D possibly matching TRBD2 (5 bases). Trimming stripped 4 bases from V and 7 bases from J, with 15 bases between. Germline loops: CDR1 SGHNT, CDR2 YYREEE (reference sequence). This CDR3 comprises 13 residues. The CDR3 reads CASSGGLAGEQYF. The CDR3, as DNA: TGTGCCAGCAGCGGAGGACTCGCGGGTGAGCAGTACTTC.

The gene calls are TRBV7-3 and TRBJ1-5, with unresolved D. The V end was cut by 5 bases, the J end by 0 bases, with 11 bases between. There are 15 residues in the CDR3. Germline CDR1 reads SGHTA; CDR2 reads FQGTGA. The CDR3 DNA follows: TGTGCCAGCAGCCATGACGGGAATAGCAATCAGCCCCAGCATTTT. Translated, it gives CASSHDGNSNQPQHF.

This chain joins TRBV20-1 and TRBJ1-1; D is unresolved. Per the germline V gene, CDR1 is DFQATT and CDR2 is SNEGSKA (reference sequence). The germline V and J ends were trimmed by 3 bases and 1 base, with 3 bases remaining between them. The CDR3 spans 11 residues. The CDR3 protein is CSASRNTEAFF. CDR3 coding DNA: TGCAGTGCTAGCAGGAACACTGAAGCTTTCTTT.

This chain uses TRBV30 with TRBJ1-4; D possibly corresponds to TRBD1 (5 bases). V was pared by 0 bases and J by 8 bases, with 16 bases between. The CDR3 contains 15 residues. Germline-derived CDR1 and CDR2 are GTSNPN and SVGIG (reference sequence). The CDR3 sequence is CAWSVHPGTGEKLFF. CDR3 sequence (DNA): TGTGCCTGGAGTGTACATCCAGGGACGGGGGAAAAACTGTTTTTT. Based on the CDR3 plus reference TRBV30 and TRBJ1-4, the full variable domain is SQTIHQWPATLVQPVGSPLSLECTVEGTSNPNLYWYRQAAGRGLQLLFYSVGIGQISSEVPQNLSASRPQDRQFILSSKKLLLSDSGFYLCAWSVHPGTGEKLFFGSGTQLSVL.

The J gene is TRBJ2-2, the V gene TRBV5-4; D is undetermined. The CDR3 totals 13 residues. Trimming took 0 bases from V and 8 from J, leaving 8 bases between them. Looked up from germline, CDR1 is SGHNT and CDR2 is YYREEE (reference sequence). The CDR3 sequence is CASSLASGGELFF. The CDR3 DNA follows: TGTGCCAGCAGCTTGGCCTCTGGTGGGGAGCTGTTTTTT. Based on the CDR3 plus reference TRBV5-4 and TRBJ2-2, the full variable domain is ETGVTQSPTHLIKTRGQQVTLRCSSQSGHNTVSWYQQALGQGPQFIFQYYREEENGRGNFPPRFSGLQFPNYSSELNVNALELDDSALYLCASSLASGGELFFGEGSRLTVL.

The rearrangement links TRBV6-1 to TRBJ1-2; maybe TRBD1 (5 bases). Germline V gene sequence: CDR1 MNHNS, CDR2 SASEGT. V shed 7 bases and J shed 5 bases, with 20 bases lying between them. CDR3 length: 15 residues. The CDR3 loop is CASTPNRGWEYGYTF. CDR3 sequence (DNA): TGTGCCAGCACCCCGAATCGGGGGTGGGAGTATGGCTACACCTTC.

This chain uses TRBV19 with TRBJ1-2; D not resolved. The CDR3 covers 10 residues. Trimming left V 10 bases short and J 8 bases short, with 11 bases between. The germline CDR1 and CDR2 sequences are LNHDA and SQIVND (reference sequence). CDR3 amino acids: CANPSGGYTF. For the CDR3, the DNA is TGTGCCAATCCCAGTGGGGGCTACACCTTC.

The chain uses TRBV18 and TRBJ1-1; D may be TRBD1 (6 bases). CDR1 and CDR2 (germline): KGHSH, LQKENI. V gave up 8 bases and J gave up 6 bases, with 10 bases separating them. The CDR3 totals 11 residues. CDR3 DNA: TGTGCCAGCGGGGGCTTGGCTGAAGCTTTCTTT. This codes for CASGGLAEAFF.

The chain recombines TRBV2 with TRBJ2-2, with no clear D. This CDR3 comprises 15 residues. V shed 2 bases and J shed 1 base, with 8 bases lying between them. Germline V CDR1 and CDR2: SNHLY, FYNNEI. This CDR3 reads CASSEFARNTGELFF. DNA of the CDR3: TGTGCCAGCAGTGAATTTGCTAGGAACACCGGGGAGCTGTTTTTT.